This paragraph covers one T cell receptor beta chain sequence. The data stem from a study of OX40 agonist ivuxolimab in advanced cancers. Per the germline V gene, CDR1 is SSHAT and CDR2 is FNYEAQ (reference sequence). Trimming removed 1 base at V and 7 bases at J, with 11 bases between. This CDR3 is built from 14 residues. This table comes from immunoSEQ multiplex PCR, and its TCRdb copy is limited to in-frame clones, with some not included. The sample includes about 70,000 clones, approximately 80% seen only once; the top ten take approximately 1.1%. The TCR comes from an adult with an advanced solid tumor such as melanoma, head and neck, liver or kidney cancer. The chain recombines TRBV7-7 with TRBJ2-1; maybe TRBD1 (6 bases). Sequenced here: CD4+ or CD8+ T cells sorted from blood, sampled in a trial of the OX40 agonist ivuxolimab. The CDR3 nucleotides are TGTGCCAGCAGCTTAGAGGGCAGGGGTAATGAGCAGTTCTTC. This translates into CASSLEGRGNEQFF.